A single sample gave rise to the 9 T cell receptor beta chains below, sequenced in a study of beta chain features in type 1 diabetes. Study-level results: In all four CD4+ subsets, TCRB CDR3 length was significantly, moderately reduced in type 1 diabetes.

These receptors are not linked to any known antigen. TCRB transcripts that were expressed got sequenced, as all of the isolated RNA had been reverse transcribed. Repertoires were generated with immunoSEQ multiplex PCR, while TCRdb's copy carries only in-frame clones and drops some. The sample lists about 160,000 clones, around 8.6% occurring once. The sample comprised central memory CD4+ T cells from blood. These TCRs come from a woman under 30 with type 1 diabetes.

The V call is TRBV29-1, the J call TRBJ1-2, with D tentatively TRBD1 (6 bases). V dropped 6 bases and J dropped 5 bases, with 16 bases sitting between them. This CDR3 region has 13 residues. The germline V gene has CDR1 SQVTM and CDR2 ANQGSEA. CDR3 in DNA: TGCAGCGTAAGCAACAGGGTTGGGTATGGCTACACCTTC. Translated: CSVSNRVGYGYTF.

The J gene is TRBJ2-5, the V gene TRBV4-2; maybe TRBD2 (6 bases). The CDR3 runs to 14 residues. V was cut by 0 bases and J by 5 bases, with 10 bases left in between. Germline assignment: CDR1 LGHNA and CDR2 YNFKEQ. The CDR3 region has the DNA TGTGCCAGCAGCCAAGAGGAGGGGCGGGAGACCCAGTACTTC. This translates into CASSQEEGRETQYF.

The chain joins TRBV19 to TRBJ1-2, with D uncertain. V was clipped by 8 bases and J by 4 bases, with 14 bases between them. CDR3 length equals 13 residues. Germline CDR1 reads LNHDA; CDR2 reads SQIVND (reference sequence). The DNA of the CDR3 is TGTGCCAGTCGACCCGACAACACCTATGGCTACACCTTC. Translating gives CASRPDNTYGYTF.

This chain uses TRBV11-2 with TRBJ2-5, with D unclear. CDR3 length: 12 amino acids. Trimming stripped 4 bases from V and 4 bases from J, with 7 bases between. Germline V CDR1 and CDR2: SGHAT, FQNNGV. The CDR3 DNA is TGTGCCAGCAGCTCCGTCGGAGAGACCCAGTACTTC. Its translation is CASSSVGETQYF.

This clone came up a few times. The chain recombines TRBV7-6 with TRBJ2-4, with D tentatively TRBD2 (5 bases). Looked up from germline, CDR1 is SGHVS and CDR2 is FNYEAQ. This CDR3 has 16 amino acids. V was cut by 5 bases and J by 0 bases, with 14 bases left in between. The CDR3 DNA sequence: TGTGCCAGCAGCCTACTAGGACCTCTAGCCAAAAACATTCAGTACTTC. The encoded protein is CASSLLGPLAKNIQYF.

This clone was seen a handful of times. The chain uses TRBV19 and TRBJ2-5, with a possible D match to TRBD1 (6 bases). V was cut by 6 bases and J by 4 bases, with 9 bases left in between. This CDR3 is 12 amino acids long. Germline loops: CDR1 LNHDA, CDR2 SQIVND (reference sequence). The CDR3 DNA reads as TGTGCCAGTAGGGCAGGGGCAGAGACCCAGTACTTC. Translating it yields CASRAGAETQYF.

In this sample, this clone turned up a few times. V usage is TRBV4-3 and J usage is TRBJ2-1; 9 bases are a match to TRBD1. In germline, CDR1 is LGHNA, CDR2 YSLEER. This CDR3 has 15 amino acids. V lost 7 bases and J lost 7; bases outside the gene matches: 11. DNA for the CDR3: TGCGCCAGCACCTCCCGGGACAGGGAGGGAAATGAGCAGTTCTTC. Its protein is CASTSRDREGNEQFF.

The gene calls are TRBV7-8 and TRBJ2-7; no reliable D call. V lost 4 bases, J lost 3 bases, and 13 bases lay in between. CDR1 SGHVS and CDR2 FQNEAQ come from the germline V gene. This CDR3 has 14 amino acids. CDR3 amino acids: CASSSNRDFYEQYF. In DNA form, the CDR3 reads TGTGCCAGCAGCTCAAATCGAGACTTCTACGAGCAGTACTTC.

There are a few counts of this clone. The chain links TRBV18 to TRBJ2-7; D remains ambiguous. CDR1 KGHSH and CDR2 LQKENI come from the germline V gene. The CDR3 covers 14 residues. V shed 3 bases and J shed 5 bases, with 14 bases lying between them. The CDR3 loop reads CASSPPRRADEQYF. In nucleotides, the CDR3 is TGTGCCAGCTCACCCCCGAGGCGCGCGGACGAGCAGTACTTC.